The source of this T cell receptor (beta chain) is a study of PD-1 blockade in classical Hodgkin lymphoma. Data came from immunoSEQ multiplex PCR; TCRdb stores just in-frame clones and leaves some out. The top ten clones hold around 10% of a sample with 14,000 to 15,000 clones, less than 70% of them seen once. The CDR3 is 14 amino acids. The J segment lost 6 bases and the V segment lost 6 bases, leaving 6 bases of the junction unmatched. CDR1 SGHRS and CDR2 YFSETQ come from the germline V gene. All trial patients relapsed after autologous stem cell transplantation. This rearrangement joins TRBV5-1 to TRBJ2-2; the match to TRBD2 covers 9 bases. The sample consisted of peripheral blood mononuclear cells (PBMCs), taken at baseline. The TCR originated in a human donor with classical Hodgkin lymphoma. The chain's CDR3 is CASTLAGVAGELFF. CDR3 nucleotide sequence: TGCGCCAGCACCTTAGCGGGAGTGGCCGGGGAGCTGTTTTTT.